The 17 T cell receptor beta chains listed next were all sequenced from one sample in a study of CD8 T cells in Susac syndrome. The authors reverse transcribed roughly 0.5 to 1 ug RNA with random hexamers. MiXCR was run by TCRdb on the immunoSEQ multiplex PCR reads, yielding one entry per CDR3 protein. The sample lists approximately 140,000 distinct CDR3 sequences, about 95% occurring once. Input material: CD4+ T cells from PBMCs. The receptor set was obtained from a human donor with multiple sclerosis.

The gene calls are TRBV20-1 and TRBJ1-1; 8 positions agree with TRBD1. The CDR3 runs to 11 residues. The V gene's germline CDR1 is DFQATT and CDR2 SNEGSKA (reference sequence). V gave up 8 bases and J gave up 5 bases; unmatched junction bases: 4. CDR3 bases: TGCAGTAACAGGGGGGGTACTGAAGCTTTCTTT. Translated: CSNRGGTEAFF.

The rearrangement uses TRBV6-1 and TRBJ2-4; D is ambiguous. Germline loops: CDR1 MNHNS, CDR2 SASEGT. V lost 6 bases to trimming and J lost 0 bases, with 18 bases between them. The CDR3 spans 17 residues. CDR3 in DNA: TGTGCCAGCAGCCGCGGCGTCACAGATGTAGCCAAAAACATTCAGTACTTC. Its translation is CASSRGVTDVAKNIQYF.

V gene TRBV6-5 combines with J gene TRBJ1-2; no firm D call. The length of the CDR3 is 11 residues. Per germline, CDR1 MNHEY and CDR2 SVGAGI. Deletions cut 8 bases from V and 7 bases from J, with 11 bases between. CDR3 region: CASWVGGGYTF. The CDR3 DNA reads as TGTGCCAGCTGGGTAGGTGGTGGCTACACCTTC.

The genes are TRBV20-1 and TRBJ2-5, with 14 bases matching TRBD2. Germline V CDR1 and CDR2: DFQATT, SNEGSKA (reference sequence). With 4 bases clipped from V and 1 base from J, the junction kept 14 bases outside the gene matches. The CDR3 runs 19 residues. DNA of the CDR3: TGCAGTGCTATTGTGCCCCGGACTAGCGGGGGGCCAATCCAAGAGACCCAGTACTTC. It is translated as CSAIVPRTSGGPIQETQYF.

The rearrangement joins TRBV20-1 to TRBJ1-5; D remains unclear. The CDR3 runs to 15 residues. Germline loops: CDR1 DFQATT, CDR2 SNEGSKA (reference sequence). V was shortened by 6 bases and J by 0 bases, with 15 bases between the two germline ends. The DNA for the CDR3 is TGCAGTGCGAGCTTCGGACGGTATAGCAATCAGCCCCAGCATTTT. Residues: CSASFGRYSNQPQHF.

The table lists this clonotype with a few counts. The chain joins TRBV6-1 to TRBJ2-1; TRBD2 agrees at 11 bases. Trimming cost V 5 bases and J 1 base; bases outside gene matches: 4. Germline V gene lookup returns CDR1 MNHNS and CDR2 SASEGT. The CDR3 spans 16 residues. In DNA, the CDR3 is TGTGCCAGCAGTCCTCTAGCGGGAGGTTCCTACAATGAGCAGTTCTTC. Amino acids: CASSPLAGGSYNEQFF.

The CDR3 DNA is TGTGCCAGCAGTTACCGACGAGAGGGAGGCTACACCTTC. This encodes CASSYRREGGYTF. V usage is TRBV6-2 or TRBV6-3 and J usage is TRBJ1-2; D gene unclear. Germline CDR1 is MNHEY and CDR2 is SVGEGT. The CDR3 length is 13 residues. V was pared by 2 bases and J by 8 bases, with 12 bases between.

This chain links TRBV20-1 with TRBJ1-2, with TRBD1 matching over 7 bases. V was pared by 1 base and J by 8 bases, with 4 bases of the junction left unmatched. The CDR3 length is 12 residues. The V gene's germline CDR1 is DFQATT and CDR2 SNEGSKA (reference sequence). CDR3 sequence: CSARATGQGYTF. The CDR3 nucleotides read TGCAGTGCTAGAGCGACAGGGCAAGGCTACACCTTC.

V gene TRBV4-2 combines with J gene TRBJ2-3; 8 bases are a match to TRBD1. This CDR3 contains 17 residues. Germline V gene lookup returns CDR1 LGHNA and CDR2 YNFKEQ. The V segment lost 3 bases and the J segment 4 bases; nucleotides outside the gene matches: 12. CDR3 DNA sequence: TGTGCCAGCAGCCAGGATTTGGGGCAGGGGGCCTCAGATACGCAGTATTTT. Amino acid sequence: CASSQDLGQGASDTQYF.

The chain recombines TRBV29-1 with TRBJ2-7; no clear D. Between the trimmed V and J ends, which lost 4 bases and 2 bases, there was a span of 9 bases. Germline loops: CDR1 SQVTM, CDR2 ANQGSEA. CDR3 length: 12 residues. DNA for the CDR3: TGCAGCGTTGGGCAGGTTGCCTACGAGCAGTACTTC. Translation gives CSVGQVAYEQYF.

CDR3 loop: CAWSVVQVGELFF. CDR3 DNA: TGTGCCTGGAGTGTAGTCCAGGTCGGGGAGCTGTTTTTT. The chain has TRBV30 and TRBJ2-2; D remains ambiguous. Trimming cost V 0 bases and J 7 bases, with 9 bases left between them. This CDR3 has 13 amino acids. CDR1 is GTSNPN and CDR2 is SVGIG in the germline V gene (reference sequence). Variable domain in full (rest from reference TRBV30 and TRBJ2-2): SQTIHQWPATLVQPVGSPLSLECTVEGTSNPNLYWYRQAAGRGLQLLFYSVGIGQISSEVPQNLSASRPQDRQFILSSKKLLLSDSGFYLCAWSVVQVGELFFGEGSRLTVL.

This chain connects TRBV9 to TRBJ2-2; a weak D match, TRBD2 (6 bases). With 3 bases removed from V and 8 bases from J, the gap between germline ends came to 20 bases. The germline gives CDR1 SGDLS, CDR2 YYNGEE. CDR3 length: 16 residues. CDR3 sequence (DNA): TGTGCCAGCAGCGCACGAGCGGGTCTTGGTGAGGGGGAGCTGTTTTTT. It translates to CASSARAGLGEGELFF.

As to this clonotype: The DNA is omitted, as the CDR3 cannot be located on it reliably, and the CDR3 follows TCRdb's listing. V gene TRBV1 combines with J gene TRBJ1-1; TRBD1, as called in the table, went unchecked against the DNA. TRBV1 is noted as a pseudogene. The CDR3 is 15 residues long, ends included. The CDR3 here is CTSSQVGGGNTEAFF.

The V and J genes are TRBV19 and TRBJ2-7, with D perhaps matching TRBD1 or TRBD2 (5 bases each). This CDR3 has 13 amino acids. CDR1 and CDR2 from the germline V gene are LNHDA and SQIVND (reference sequence). Trimming removed 3 bases at V and 4 bases at J, with 10 bases between. This CDR3 is CASSIRDQYEQYF. The DNA for the CDR3 is TGTGCCAGTAGTATCCGGGACCAGTACGAGCAGTACTTC.

The J gene is TRBJ2-1, the V gene TRBV5-6; D is uncertain. This CDR3 is 16 amino acids long. Trimming removed 4 bases from V and 3 bases from J, with 17 bases in between. Germline loops: CDR1 SGHDT, CDR2 YYEEEE. Here the CDR3 DNA reads TGTGCCAGCAGCGAGCCTGGGCCGGGTAGCTACAATGAGCAGTTCTTC. Its protein product is CASSEPGPGSYNEQFF.

This clonotype appeared a single time. V and J are TRBV13 and TRBJ2-7, with a weak D call TRBD1 (5 bases). V dropped 5 bases and J dropped 6 bases, with 11 bases sitting between them. The CDR3 sequence is 12 residues long. Germline loops: CDR1 PRHDT, CDR2 FYEKMQ (reference sequence). The CDR3 reads CASSPRTTEQYF. CDR3 in DNA: TGTGCCAGCAGCCCCCGGACAACCGAGCAGTACTTC. Looking up the rest from reference TRBV13 and TRBJ2-7 gives the full variable domain: AAGVIQSPRHLIKEKRETATLKCYPIPRHDTVYWYQQGPGQDPQFLISFYEKMQSDKGSIPDRFSAQQFSDYHSELNMSSLELGDSALYFCASSPRTTEQYFGPGTRLTVT.

This chain links TRBV14 with TRBJ2-5; 9 bases map to TRBD2. Looked up from germline, CDR1 is SGHDN and CDR2 is FVKESK. The CDR3 runs to 18 residues. V lost 0 bases, J lost 6 bases, and 14 bases stayed unmatched. The CDR3 spells CASSQETLAGNGWKTQYF. DNA of the CDR3: TGTGCCAGCAGCCAAGAAACGCTAGCGGGAAATGGTTGGAAGACCCAGTACTTC.